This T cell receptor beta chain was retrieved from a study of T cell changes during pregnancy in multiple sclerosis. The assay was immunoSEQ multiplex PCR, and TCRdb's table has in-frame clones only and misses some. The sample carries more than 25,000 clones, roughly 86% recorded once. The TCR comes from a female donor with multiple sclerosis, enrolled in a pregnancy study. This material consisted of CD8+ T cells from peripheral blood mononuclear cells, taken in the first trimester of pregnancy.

The CDR3 DNA is TGTGCCAGCAGCTTGCGGGGGGTGGTCGATGAGCAGTTCTTC. Its translation is CASSLRGVVDEQFF. The chain has TRBV9 and TRBJ2-1, with 8 bases aligning to TRBD2. The trim removed 4 bases at V and 8 bases at J, leaving 8 bases unmatched. Germline V gene lookup returns CDR1 SGDLS and CDR2 YYNGEE. This CDR3 spans 14 amino acids.